This TCR beta chain was obtained from a study of blood T cell repertoires in COVID-19. Overall study context: There were acute and convalescent COVID-19 samples, and they came from the United States, Italy and Spain. PBMCs, B-cell-depleted T cells, or T cells provided the cDNA or gDNA that made up the material.

This clone was found once. Per the original methods: Reference gene primer amplification gave estimated nucleated cell counts. Generated by immunoSEQ multiplex PCR, the TCRdb table keeps only in-frame clones and is missing some. The V and J calls and clone size come from that table; D and trimming were worked out from the DNA. Of 250,000 to 350,000 clones listed, approximately 85% are singletons. V was pared by 6 bases and J by 0 bases, with 15 bases between. Per germline, CDR1 LGHNA and CDR2 YNFKEQ. This CDR3 contains 16 residues. The TCR originated in a human donor with COVID-19, enrolled during active disease. The donor label of this sample is uncertain. The V and J genes are TRBV4-2 and TRBJ1-5, with a weak D call TRBD1 (5 bases). Source material: peripheral blood. DNA for the CDR3: TGTGCCAGCAGTCCCGGGGGGGAATATAGCAATCAGCCCCAGCATTTT. It specifies CASSPGGEYSNQPQHF.